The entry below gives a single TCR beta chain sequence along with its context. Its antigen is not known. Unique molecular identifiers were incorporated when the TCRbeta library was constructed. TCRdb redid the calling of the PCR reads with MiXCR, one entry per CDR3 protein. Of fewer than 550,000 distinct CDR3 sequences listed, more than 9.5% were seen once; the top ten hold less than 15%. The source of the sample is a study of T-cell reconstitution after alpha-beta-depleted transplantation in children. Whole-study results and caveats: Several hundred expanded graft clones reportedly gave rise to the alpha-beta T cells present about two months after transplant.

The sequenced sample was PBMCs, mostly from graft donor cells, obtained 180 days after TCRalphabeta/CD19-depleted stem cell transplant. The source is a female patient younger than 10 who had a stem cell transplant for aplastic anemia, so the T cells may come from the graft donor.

The DNA of the CDR3 is TGTGCCAGCAGCCAAGAGCAGGGGGCAGGGAACACTGAAGCTTTCTTT. It encodes CASSQEQGAGNTEAFF. The chain has TRBV4-2 and TRBJ1-1, with TRBD1 matching over 8 bases. CDR1 LGHNA and CDR2 YNFKEQ come from the germline V gene. The CDR3 has 16 amino acids. V trimming: 0 bases; J trimming: 1 base; junction bases outside the gene matches: 4.